The text below deals with one TCR beta chain. Its antigen is still unknown. J gave up 5 bases and V 1 base, and 9 bases lay outside the gene matches. CDR3 length: 16 residues. From germline, CDR1 is SGHRS and CDR2 YFSETQ. These data come from a study of beta chain features in type 1 diabetes. Study outcomes and limitations: Patients with type 1 diabetes showed fewer VDJ junction insertions and more deletions.

Expressed TCRB transcripts were sequenced because the isolated RNA had all been reverse transcribed beforehand. Repertoires were generated with immunoSEQ multiplex PCR, while TCRdb's copy carries only in-frame clones and drops some. The sample contains approximately 140,000 clones, roughly 50% of which appear only once. The sample comprised Tregs from blood. The chain uses TRBV5-1 and TRBJ2-5; 9 positions match TRBD2. The receptor was isolated from a man aged 18 to 29 in good health. The CDR3, as DNA: TGCGCCAGCAGCTTGATTAGCGGGAGTGCCGCTGAGACCCAGTACTTC. Its translation is CASSLISGSAAETQYF.